The clone carrying this T cell receptor (beta chain) was detected only a few times. Its antigen is as yet unknown. CDR1 is SGHRS, CDR2 YFSETQ, per germline. The CDR3 is 15 amino acids. The ends lost 2 bases at V and 2 bases at J; junction bases unmatched: 3. The data are from a study of memory CD4+ T cells and cytomegalovirus serostatus. The overall study: This sample comes from healthy Belgian adults, fewer than 10 CMV seropositive, approximately 25 seronegative.

Broader study findings: Each of 67 CMV-associated TCRbeta sequences occurred in one to five individuals. Suggested: most of the CMV-linked TCR signature lies in CD4+ memory cells.

The data were produced by immunoSEQ multiplex PCR, yet TCRdb's version contains in-frame clones alone and is incomplete. The data contain tens of thousands of clones, around four fifths of them singletons. Single viable CD3+CD4+CD8-CD45RO+ cells were sorted as the memory CD4+ T cells. This TCR derives from an adult in good health and CMV-seronegative. Some clones in this sample may be carry-over from other donors' samples. Sequencing was performed on memory CD4+ T cells from blood. The chain joins TRBV5-1 to TRBJ2-3; 9 nucleotides match TRBD2. The CDR3 protein is CASSFGTSTTDTQYF. CDR3 nucleotides: TGCGCCAGCAGCTTCGGGACTAGCACCACAGATACGCAGTATTTT.